The 16 T cell receptor beta chains reported below all come from one sample, sequenced in a study of cytomegalovirus exposure and HLA in healthy donors. The PCR contained 60 Vbeta and 13 Jbeta primers. Assay: immunoSEQ multiplex PCR; the TCRdb copy retains only in-frame clones and omits some. The table shows some 150,000 clones, with roughly 80% occurring only once. The sample comprised PBMCs. These receptors came from a male donor in good health and CMV-seronegative.

The chain joins TRBV6-1 to TRBJ2-1; 9 bases align to TRBD1. The CDR3 has 15 residues. Germline V lookup: CDR1 MNHNS, CDR2 SASEGT. V lost 1 base, J lost 6 bases, and 4 bases stayed unmatched. CDR3 nucleotide sequence: TGTGCCAGCAGTGAAGTGAGACAGGGGGTCAATGAGCAGTTCTTC. Translation: CASSEVRQGVNEQFF.

The CDR3 region is CASGRQLNSQETQYF. The CDR3 DNA reads TGTGCCAGTGGTCGACAGTTGAATTCCCAAGAGACCCAGTACTTC. J is TRBJ2-5 and V is TRBV19; D may be TRBD1 (5 bases). The V end lost 8 bases, the J end lost 1 base, and 17 bases lay between the germline ends. This CDR3 spans 15 amino acids. Per the germline V gene, CDR1 is LNHDA and CDR2 is SQIVND (reference sequence).

The V and J genes are TRBV11-2 and TRBJ1-2, with 7 bases lining up with TRBD1. CDR3 length: 16 residues. Trimming removed 6 bases from V and 3 bases from J; junction bases left unmatched: 13. Germline values: CDR1 SGHAT, CDR2 FQNNGV. DNA for the CDR3: TGTGCCAGCAGACTCATTAACAGGGGTGGCGACTATGGCTACACCTTC. Its protein product is CASRLINRGGDYGYTF.

The rearrangement links TRBV30 to TRBJ2-3; maybe TRBD2 (5 bases). Germline loops: CDR1 GTSNPN, CDR2 SVGIG (reference sequence). V was shortened by 0 bases and J by 3 bases, with 16 bases between the two germline ends. The CDR3 runs to 16 residues. The chain's CDR3 is CAWSVKGATGTDTQYF. The CDR3 region has the DNA TGTGCCTGGAGTGTAAAAGGTGCTACGGGAACAGATACGCAGTATTTT.

This chain joins TRBV19 and TRBJ1-6; D might be TRBD1 (5 bases). CDR1 and CDR2 (germline): LNHDA, SQIVND (reference sequence). The CDR3 is 16 residues long. Trimming stripped 5 bases from V and 7 bases from J, with 18 bases between. The chain's CDR3 is CASSAPGRGRNSPLHF. The CDR3 DNA reads as TGTGCCAGTAGTGCCCCAGGGCGAGGGAGGAATTCACCCCTCCACTTT.

The V call is TRBV19, the J call TRBJ1-5; D unclear. In germline, CDR1 is LNHDA, CDR2 SQIVND (reference sequence). V lost 7 bases, J lost 5 bases, and 12 bases lay in between. This CDR3 spans 13 amino acids. DNA for the CDR3: TGTGCCAGTAACATCGCCCGGGATCAGCCCCAGCATTTT. Translated, it gives CASNIARDQPQHF. Complete variable domain (other parts from reference TRBV19 and TRBJ1-5): DGGITQSPKYLFRKEGQNVTLSCEQNLNHDAMYWYRQDPGQGLRLIYYSQIVNDFQKGDIAEGYSVSREKKESFPLTVTSAQKNPTAFYLCASNIARDQPQHFGDGTRLSIL.

The chain has TRBV28 and TRBJ2-5; 7 bases are shared with TRBD1. The closer fit of TRBJ2-7 to the DNA end suggests the J call may be wrong. The CDR3 is 13 residues long. CDR1 and CDR2 (germline): MDHEN, SYDVKM. The CDR3 region is CASSIGQVYEQYF. The CDR3 coding sequence is TGTGCCAGCAGTATCGGACAGGTTTACGAGCAGTACTTC.

The rearrangement uses TRBV7-2 and TRBJ2-7, with TRBD2 matching 9 bases. In germline, CDR1 is SGHTA, CDR2 FQGNSA. The CDR3 is made up of 15 amino acids. Trimming took 2 bases from V and 4 from J; bases not matched to a gene: 6. In nucleotides, the CDR3 is TGTGCCAGCAGCTTACCCAGACTAGCGGTTTACGAGCAGTACTTC. It encodes CASSLPRLAVYEQYF.

The chain is built from TRBV5-1 and TRBJ2-7, with TRBD1 matching over 8 bases. V lost 7 bases, J lost 4 bases, and 7 bases stayed unmatched. CDR1 SGHRS and CDR2 YFSETQ come from the germline V gene. CDR3 size: 13 residues. CDR3 bases: TGCGCCAGCGGACAGGGAAGCGGGTACGAGCAGTACTTC. This encodes CASGQGSGYEQYF.

This clone showed up just once. The CDR3 sequence: CASNQGIHTEAFF. The DNA for the CDR3 is TGTGCCAGTAACCAGGGTATTCACACTGAAGCTTTCTTT. The rearrangement uses TRBV19 and TRBJ1-1; tentative D call: TRBD1 (5 bases). The germline V and J ends were trimmed by 7 bases and 3 bases, with 12 bases remaining between them. CDR3 length: 13 amino acids. Germline-derived CDR1 and CDR2 are LNHDA and SQIVND (reference sequence).

The chain has TRBV4-2 and TRBJ1-5, with D hard to call. The germline CDR1 and CDR2 sequences are LGHNA and YNFKEQ. The CDR3 is 21 amino acids. V lost 0 bases to trimming and J lost 0 bases, with 24 bases between them. CDR3 bases: TGTGCCAGCAGCCAAGAAGGAGAACGGCAGAAATACATTTATAGCAATCAGCCCCAGCATTTT. Protein product: CASSQEGERQKYIYSNQPQHF.

The rearrangement joins TRBV15 to TRBJ1-3, with 8 bases aligning to TRBD1. The length of the CDR3 is 15 residues. CDR1 and CDR2 (germline): LNHNV, YYDKDF (reference sequence). Losses at the gene ends were 4 bases for V and 2 bases for J; bases not matched to a gene: 4. CDR3 DNA sequence: TGTGCCACCAGCACCCCCAGGGGGCCTGGAAACACCATATATTTT. Encoded protein: CATSTPRGPGNTIYF.

This sequence joins TRBV6-5 and TRBJ1-6; D possibly corresponds to TRBD1 (6 bases). From germline, CDR1 is MNHEY and CDR2 SVGAGI. The CDR3 length is 15 residues. The germline V and J ends were trimmed by 8 bases and 5 bases, with 16 bases remaining between them. The CDR3, as DNA: TGTGCCAGCTCTCAGATGGGGGCGAATAATTCACCCCTCCACTTT. Translation: CASSQMGANNSPLHF.

V and J are TRBV6-5 and TRBJ1-2, with 8 bases fitting TRBD1. Germline V gives CDR1 MNHEY, CDR2 SVGAGI. Losses at the gene ends were 2 bases for V and 7 bases for J; bases not matched to a gene: 3. This CDR3 spans 13 amino acids. The CDR3 DNA reads as TGTGCCAGCAGTTACGGGACAGGCTTTGGCTACACCTTC. It encodes CASSYGTGFGYTF.

For the CDR3, the DNA is TGTGCCAGCAGCCCTCAAGTGTACAGCGGGAGGGCCTCCGGGGAGCTGTTTTTT. It specifies CASSPQVYSGRASGELFF. This chain links TRBV9 with TRBJ2-2; 10 bases fit TRBD2. Germline CDR1 and CDR2: SGDLS and YYNGEE. V trimming: 4 bases; J trimming: 6 bases; junction bases outside the gene matches: 15. The CDR3 contains 18 residues. The full variable domain, with the rest looked up from reference TRBV9 and TRBJ2-2, is DSGVTQTPKHLITATGQRVTLRCSPRSGDLSVYWYQQSLDQGLQFLIQYYNGEERAKGNILERFSAQQFPDLHSELNLSSLELGDSALYFCASSPQVYSGRASGELFFGEGSRLTVL.

J is TRBJ2-7 and V is TRBV7-2; D may be TRBD2 (5 bases). Germline lookup yields CDR1 SGHTA and CDR2 FQGNSA. Trimming removed 4 bases at V and 0 bases at J, with 13 bases between. The CDR3 runs to 15 residues. The CDR3 nucleotides are TGTGCCAGCAGCTACCACGGGCGGGCCTCCTACGAGCAGTACTTC. Protein: CASSYHGRASYEQYF.